What follows is one T cell receptor beta chain and its context. Antigen specificity is unknown. TCRdb's table, derived via immunoSEQ multiplex PCR, lists solely in-frame clones and lacks some. The sample has nearly 7,000 clones; around 70% are singletons. Frozen unsorted single-cell suspensions supplied the genomic DNA. The sample is drawn from a study of immune cell composition in non-small cell lung cancer. Study-level findings and limits: Tumour-reactive clones were not shown to match dominant in vivo tumour clones.

This clonotype was obtained from a human donor with non-small cell lung cancer. What was sequenced was lung tumor tissue.

The CDR3 nucleotides read TGTGCCAGCAGCTTAGTCCAGGGGGCGTATGGCTACACCTTC. This sequence encodes CASSLVQGAYGYTF. This rearrangement joins TRBV7-9 to TRBJ1-2; 8 positions agree with TRBD1. The CDR3 has 14 amino acids. After removal of 1 base from V and 5 bases from J, the junction contained 3 bases not matched to a gene. Germline CDR1 SEHNR, CDR2 FQNEAQ (reference sequence).